A selection of T cell receptor beta chains follows, all from one sample in a study of cytomegalovirus exposure and HLA in healthy donors. This table comes from immunoSEQ multiplex PCR, and its TCRdb copy is limited to in-frame clones, with some not included. The profile shows about 140,000 clones, 82% of them singletons. Sequencing was done on a sample of PBMCs. The receptors here all came from a woman aged 40 to 49 in good health and CMV-seronegative. Each CDR3 is given with its conserved first and last residue. A D gene is named only where the DNA matches it firmly. Part of the rows lack a size; the others show once, few, many or a class for expanded clones.

D gene	J gene	clone size	V gene	CDR3 protein	CDR3 DNA
TRBD1	TRBJ1-3	.	TRBV27	CASRLTGAGNTIYF	TGTGCCAGCAGACTAACAGGGGCTGGAAACACCATATATTTT
.	TRBJ1-3	.	TRBV6-1	CASSEPYNGRGGGNTIYF	TGTGCCAGCAGTGAACCGTACAACGGGAGAGGAGGTGGAAACACCATATATTTT
TRBD1	TRBJ2-5	.	TRBV28	CASSRTGLYQETQYF	TGTGCCAGCAGTAGGACAGGGCTGTACCAAGAGACCCAGTACTTC
.	TRBJ1-2	.	TRBV25-1	CASQMNYGYTF	TGTGCCAGCCAGATGAACTATGGCTACACCTTC
.	TRBJ2-2	.	TRBV7-2	CASSLRGAAPNTGELFF	TGTGCCAGCAGCCTCCGTGGAGCGGCCCCGAACACCGGGGAGCTGTTTTTT
TRBD1	TRBJ1-2	.	TRBV23-1	CASNSETGVRVAYGYTF	TGCGCCAGCAATTCGGAGACAGGGGTTAGGGTTGCATATGGCTACACCTTC
.	TRBJ2-7	.	TRBV2	CASGLTQDEQYF	TGTGCCAGCGGGCTAACCCAGGACGAGCAGTACTTC
.	TRBJ2-2	few	TRBV7-3	CASSSGVGLRTGELFF	TGTGCCAGCAGCTCGGGGGTAGGCCTACGAACCGGGGAGCTGTTTTTT
.	TRBJ2-2	few	TRBV5-4	CASRMGGFHTGELFF	TGTGCCAGCAGGATGGGGGGTTTCCACACCGGGGAGCTGTTTTTT
.	TRBJ1-2	.	TRBV19	CASSIDRYGYTF	TGTGCCAGTAGTATTGACAGATATGGCTACACCTTC
.	TRBJ2-2	.	TRBV19	CASLGLGNTGELFF	TGTGCCAGTCTGGGTCTAGGGAACACCGGGGAGCTGTTTTTT
.	TRBJ2-7	.	TRBV5-1	CASSVQASYEQYF	TGCGCCAGCAGCGTTCAAGCTTCCTACGAGCAGTACTTC
.	TRBJ1-2	.	TRBV27	CASGQDYGYTF	TGTGCCAGCGGACAAGACTATGGCTACACCTTC
.	TRBJ2-7	.	TRBV5-1	CASSLAFLQGDEQYF	TGCGCCAGCAGCTTGGCATTTCTACAGGGAGACGAGCAGTACTTC
.	TRBJ1-1	.	TRBV7-9	CASSPDSFEAFF	TGTGCCAGCAGCCCCGACAGCTTTGAAGCTTTCTTT
.	TRBJ2-3	.	TRBV4-3	CASSQAGSTDTQYF	TGCGCCAGCAGCCAAGCAGGGAGCACAGATACGCAGTATTTT
.	TRBJ1-2	.	TRBV7-9	CASSLERETRRVSSYGYTF	TGTGCCAGCAGCTTAGAGCGCGAGACTCGCAGGGTTTCGAGCTATGGCTACACCTTC
TRBD2	TRBJ2-3	.	TRBV4-3	CASSQESSGVTDTQYF	TGCGCCAGCAGCCAAGAGTCTAGCGGGGTCACAGATACGCAGTATTTT
.	TRBJ2-7	.	TRBV6-1	CASSATVGGTYEQYF	TGTGCCAGCAGCGCCACAGTGGGCGGGACCTACGAGCAGTACTTC
.	TRBJ2-7	.	TRBV6-5	CASSWSSDSYEQYF	TGTGCCAGCAGTTGGAGTTCTGACTCCTACGAGCAGTACTTC
TRBD1	TRBJ2-5	.	TRBV4-1	CASSQEPRTGGKETQYF	TGCGCCAGCAGCCAAGAGCCCCGGACAGGGGGCAAGGAGACCCAGTACTTC
TRBD2	TRBJ2-2	.	TRBV2	CASSPGLARNTGELFF	TGTGCCAGCAGCCCCGGACTAGCGAGGAACACCGGGGAGCTGTTTTTT
.	TRBJ2-3	.	TRBV5-1	CASSLAAVTDTQYF	TGCGCCAGCAGCTTGGCAGCGGTCACAGATACGCAGTATTTT
TRBD2	TRBJ2-3	.	TRBV7-9	CASRQGGSVDTQYF	TGTGCCAGCAGGCAGGGCGGGAGTGTAGATACGCAGTATTTT
.	TRBJ2-1	.	TRBV11-2	CASSSSRLNEQFF	TGTGCCAGCAGCTCGTCCCGTTTGAATGAGCAGTTCTTC
.	TRBJ1-1	.	TRBV9	CASSAGGKTEAFF	TGTGCCAGCAGCGCCGGAGGCAAGACTGAAGCTTTCTTT
TRBD2	TRBJ2-7	.	TRBV5-6	CASGLGWVPAYEQYF	TGTGCCAGCGGACTAGGCTGGGTTCCGGCTTACGAGCAGTACTTC
.	TRBJ2-5	once	TRBV6-1	CASSGRMAGVETQYF	TGTGCCAGCAGTGGGAGGATGGCAGGGGTTGAGACCCAGTACTTC
TRBD1	TRBJ2-5	.	TRBV28	CASSLMTGGLRETQYF	TGTGCCAGCAGTTTGATGACAGGGGGCCTTCGAGAGACCCAGTACTTC
TRBD1	TRBJ1-2	.	TRBV5-1	CASSLGTGNYGYTF	TGCGCCAGCAGCTTGGGGACAGGGAACTATGGCTACACCTTC
.	TRBJ2-7	.	TRBV27	CASSSNPAWGLVDEQYF	TGTGCCAGCAGTTCAAACCCCGCCTGGGGCCTCGTCGACGAGCAGTACTTC
.	TRBJ2-4	.	TRBV14	CASSQGTEGDIQYF	TGTGCCAGCAGCCAAGGGACAGAGGGGGACATTCAGTACTTC
TRBD1	TRBJ2-7	.	TRBV4-1	CASSQVYRGRYEQYF	TGCGCCAGCAGCCAAGTTTACAGGGGGAGGTACGAGCAGTACTTC
.	TRBJ2-7	.	TRBV19	CASSRESSYEQYF	TGTGCCAGTAGCCGAGAAAGCTCCTACGAGCAGTACTTC
TRBD2	TRBJ2-3	.	TRBV28	CASSRGLAGSGMDTQYF	TGTGCCAGCAGTAGAGGACTAGCGGGAAGCGGGATGGATACGCAGTATTTT
.	TRBJ2-2	.	TRBV6-1	CASPRTSYTGELFF	TGTGCCAGCCCTCGGACTTCCTACACCGGGGAGCTGTTTTTT
.	TRBJ1-1	.	TRBV5-1	CASSLVFVNTEAFF	TGCGCCAGCAGCTTGGTCTTTGTGAACACTGAAGCTTTCTTT
.	TRBJ2-1	.	TRBV7-3	CASSLGSPGVEEQFF	TGTGCCAGCAGCTTAGGGTCCCCGGGGGTGGAAGAGCAGTTCTTC
TRBD2	TRBJ2-1	.	TRBV5-1	CASSLVSSGILDEQFF	TGCGCCAGCAGCTTGGTGTCTAGCGGGATTCTCGATGAGCAGTTCTTC
.	TRBJ2-5	.	TRBV12-5	CASGQSGTAGPETQYF	TGTGCTAGTGGTCAATCCGGGACAGCGGGTCCAGAGACCCAGTACTTC
TRBD1	TRBJ1-2	.	TRBV7-9	CASSGTGGAYGYTF	TGTGCCAGCAGCGGAACAGGGGGAGCCTATGGCTACACCTTC
.	TRBJ1-1	once	TRBV7-8	CASSLVRANLRTMNTEAFF	TGTGCCAGCAGCTTAGTCCGGGCAAACCTAAGGACAATGAACACTGAAGCTTTCTTT
TRBD1	TRBJ1-6	.	TRBV2	CASLTGISPLHF	TGTGCCAGTCTGACAGGGATTTCACCCCTCCACTTT
TRBD1	TRBJ2-5	few	TRBV4-3	CASSQQQGWVETQYF	TGCGCCAGCAGCCAGCAACAGGGGTGGGTGGAGACCCAGTACTTC
.	TRBJ1-1	once	TRBV5-4	CASSWATENTEAFF	TGTGCCAGTAGTTGGGCGACAGAGAACACTGAAGCTTTCTTT
.	TRBJ1-1	.	TRBV30	CAWSVIGAYTEAFF	TGTGCCTGGAGTGTAATAGGGGCTTACACTGAAGCTTTCTTT
TRBD1	TRBJ1-1	once	TRBV7-6	CASSTPRGTGGNTEAFF	TGTGCCAGCAGTACACCAAGGGGGACAGGGGGGAACACTGAAGCTTTCTTT
TRBD2	TRBJ2-7	.	TRBV28	CASSLLAGDLYEQYF	TGTGCCAGCAGTCTACTAGCGGGAGATCTCTACGAGCAGTACTTC
TRBD1	TRBJ1-1	.	TRBV5-5	CASSPTGGRRVNTEAFF	TGTGCCAGCAGCCCGACAGGGGGCAGGAGAGTAAACACTGAAGCTTTCTTT
.	TRBJ1-5	.	TRBV6-6	CASSELRGNNQPQHF	TGTGCCAGCAGCGAACTCCGGGGTAACAATCAGCCCCAGCATTTT
.	TRBJ1-1	.	TRBV10-3	CAISASRENTEAFF	TGTGCCATCAGTGCATCCAGGGAGAACACTGAAGCTTTCTTT
TRBD2	TRBJ2-1	.	TRBV6-5	CASSYEPGGPNEQFF	TGTGCCAGCAGTTACGAGCCGGGAGGGCCGAATGAGCAGTTCTTC
.	TRBJ2-5	.	TRBV5-1	CASSLLSGQETQYF	TGCGCCAGCAGCTTGCTTAGCGGCCAAGAGACCCAGTACTTC